This TCR beta chain emerged from a study of ipilimumab plus nivolumab after autologous stem cell transplantation. Background on the study: Median doses per patient: four to six ipilimumab, fewer than ten nivolumab. The myeloma group: high-risk transplant-naive, or relapse within 3 years after first autologous transplant. Whole-study findings and limits: Per the authors, repertoire, Treg and microbiota data justify further study.

Ipilimumab, 1 mg/kg, started 14 to 28 days after autologous transplant. Regarding this clone: What it recognizes is unknown.

The CDR3 extends over 15 amino acids. Losses at the gene ends were 3 bases for V and 8 bases for J; bases not matched to a gene: 8. Germline lookup yields CDR1 SGHRS and CDR2 YFSETQ. The protocol was immunoSEQ multiplex PCR, while the TCRdb copy is restricted to in-frame clones and leaves out a portion. Of hundreds of clones in the sample, 60% to 85% were seen once. The material sequenced was PBMCs, taken in a trial of ipilimumab plus nivolumab as post-transplant consolidation. The TCR comes from a male donor with multiple myeloma. This rearrangement joins TRBV5-1 to TRBJ2-1, with 10 bases identical to TRBD1. The CDR3: CASSWGQGPWDEQFF. DNA for the CDR3: TGCGCCAGCAGCTGGGGACAGGGGCCCTGGGATGAGCAGTTCTTC.